Each of the 8 T cell receptor beta chains below was sequenced from the same sample in a study of blood T cell repertoires in COVID-19. Profiling relied on immunoSEQ multiplex PCR, and the TCRdb table lists in-frame clones only, not all of them. The profile shows 30,000 to 40,000 clones, roughly 91% of them singletons. The sequenced sample was peripheral blood. The source of these receptors is a man in his fifties or sixties with active COVID-19.

The chain joins TRBV5-4 to TRBJ1-3; TRBD1 aligns across 12 bases. Trimming removed 4 bases from V and 4 bases from J; junction bases left unmatched: 6. This CDR3 has 16 residues. CDR1 is SGHNT and CDR2 is YYREEE in the germline V gene (reference sequence). For the CDR3, the DNA is TGTGCCAGCAGCCCAGGGACAGGGGGCGCGGGAAACACCATATATTTT. It yields the protein CASSPGTGGAGNTIYF.

The rearrangement joins TRBV7-9 to TRBJ2-5, with a possible D match to TRBD2 (6 bases). The CDR3 loop spans 15 amino acids. Looked up from germline, CDR1 is SEHNR and CDR2 is FQNEAQ (reference sequence). Trimming took 2 bases from V and 5 from J, leaving 15 bases between them. The CDR3: CASSLTSGEAETQYF. For the CDR3, the DNA is TGTGCCAGCAGCTTAACTTCGGGAGAGGCGGAGACCCAGTACTTC.

This sequence joins TRBV4-3 and TRBJ2-7; 9 nucleotides line up with TRBD1. CDR3 length: 15 amino acids. In germline, CDR1 is LGHNA, CDR2 YSLEER. V dropped 4 bases and J dropped 6; count of bases not matched to a gene: 10. CDR3 bases: TGCGCCAGCAGCCGGTCGGGACAGGGTGGAGGCGAGCAGTACTTC. This codes for CASSRSGQGGGEQYF.

This rearrangement joins TRBV19 to TRBJ1-2; D uncertain. Trimming pared 0 bases from V and 4 bases from J, leaving 6 bases between. Germline V gene data show CDR1 as LNHDA and CDR2 as SQIVND (reference sequence). The CDR3 totals 13 residues. The chain's CDR3 is CASSIDASYGYTF. The CDR3 DNA follows: TGTGCCAGTAGTATAGATGCCAGCTATGGCTACACCTTC.

The V and J genes are TRBV5-1 and TRBJ2-7; 8 bases match TRBD1. CDR1 is SGHRS, CDR2 YFSETQ, per germline. The trim removed 4 bases at V and 3 bases at J, leaving 6 bases unmatched. The CDR3 spans 14 residues. The DNA of the CDR3 is TGCGCCAGCAGCCCGGGACAGGCGATCTACGAGCAGTACTTC. It encodes CASSPGQAIYEQYF.

The J gene is TRBJ1-6, the V gene TRBV11-1, with 7 nucleotides matching TRBD1. CDR3 length: 14 amino acids. Per germline, CDR1 SGHAT and CDR2 FQDESV (reference sequence). J lost 7 bases, V lost 5 bases, and 5 bases had no gene match. CDR3 sequence: CASSKGQNNSPLHF. The CDR3 bases are TGTGCCAGCAGCAAGGGACAGAACAATTCACCCCTCCACTTT.

This chain uses TRBV5-8 with TRBJ1-1; D remains ambiguous. The CDR3 totals 14 residues. CDR1 is SGHTS, CDR2 YDEGEE, per germline. V dropped 4 bases and J dropped 4 bases, with 14 bases sitting between them. The DNA for the CDR3 is TGTGCCAGCAGCCTGGGAGTGGGAGGCACTGAAGCTTTCTTT. It encodes CASSLGVGGTEAFF.

The chain links TRBV27 to TRBJ1-6; TRBD1 agrees at 11 bases. This CDR3 is 15 amino acids long. Germline CDR1 is MNHEY and CDR2 is SMNVEV (reference sequence). Unmatched junction bases numbered 3, after V lost 5 bases and J lost 6 bases. CDR3 protein: CASSPDRGLNSPLHF. CDR3 sequence (DNA): TGTGCCAGCAGTCCGGACAGGGGGCTTAATTCACCCCTCCACTTT.